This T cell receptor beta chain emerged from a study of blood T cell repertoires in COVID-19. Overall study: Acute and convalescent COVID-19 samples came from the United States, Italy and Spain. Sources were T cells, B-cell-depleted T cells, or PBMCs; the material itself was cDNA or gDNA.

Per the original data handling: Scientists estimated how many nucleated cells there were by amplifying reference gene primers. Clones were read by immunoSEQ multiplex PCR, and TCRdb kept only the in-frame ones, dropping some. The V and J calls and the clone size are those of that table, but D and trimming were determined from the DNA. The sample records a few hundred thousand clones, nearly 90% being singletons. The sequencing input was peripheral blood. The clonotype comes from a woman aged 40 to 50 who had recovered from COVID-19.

CDR3 nucleotide sequence: TGTGCCTGGAGTGTCGGGTTCCAAGAGACCCAGTACTTC. Translating it yields CAWSVGFQETQYF. The gene calls are TRBV30 and TRBJ2-5; D gene ambiguous. Germline values: CDR1 GTSNPN, CDR2 SVGIG (reference sequence). Deletions cut 0 bases from V and 1 base from J, with 6 bases between. This CDR3 is 13 amino acids long.